Sequencing of this T cell receptor beta chain was carried out in a study of T-cell memory formation after mild COVID-19. About the research overall: Clusters of TCRs were largely donor specific. Study-wide results and limits: Clones contracting across day 15 to 85 had a balanced CD4/CD8 profile; later expanding clones leaned CD4+. Researchers could not confirm that second-wave clones peaking on day 37 targeted SARS-CoV-2.

About this clonotype: Its specificity is not known.

Libraries for TCRalpha and TCRbeta carried sample barcodes and unique molecular identifiers via 5'RACE. TCRdb passed the 5' RACE reads through MiXCR, listing each CDR3 protein once. The table records a few hundred thousand distinct CDR3 sequences, roughly an eighth of them present only once. The TCR comes from a man between 18 and 35 years old who had mild COVID-19 (a few samples of this study predate the infection). Cell type and time point are not known. Sequenced sample: PBMCs or a T cell subset sorted from them (not recorded which).

CDR3 nucleotides: TGTGCCAGCAGCTTGCACGATACCGTCAGGGAGACCCAGTACTTC. As protein: CASSLHDTVRETQYF. V usage is TRBV7-7 and J usage is TRBJ2-5; D gene unclear. The germline V and J ends were trimmed by 3 bases and 5 bases, with 16 bases remaining between them. The CDR3 is 15 residues long. CDR1 SSHAT and CDR2 FNYEAQ come from the germline V gene (reference sequence).